The 32 T cell receptor beta chains presented below share a single source sample, sequenced in a study of EBV T-cell therapy then PD-1 blockade in nasopharyngeal carcinoma. These receptors' antigens are unknown. Time point meaning: 266 days after commencement of treatment, after nivolumab therapy. The treatment: AdE1-LMPpoly-expanded autologous EBV-specific T-cell therapy followed by anti-PD-1 nivolumab. Profiled with immunoSEQ multiplex PCR; TCRdb holds only in-frame clones, not every one. The table has 20,000 or so clones, about 86% seen once; the top ten hold roughly a third. Specimen: CD8+ T cells from blood, collected at day 266 from a patient whose treatment included autologous EBV-specific T cells and nivolumab. These receptors originate from a man aged 35 to 55 with nasopharyngeal carcinoma.

The chain couples TRBV4-3 to TRBJ1-5; tentative D call: TRBD1 (5 bases). The V gene's germline CDR1 is LGHNA and CDR2 YSLEER. V was clipped by 1 base and J by 9 bases, with 16 bases between them. This CDR3 is 15 amino acids long. Here the CDR3 reads CASSQGGIGRGPQHF. In DNA form, the CDR3 reads TGCGCCAGCAGCCAAGGGGGGATTGGGCGGGGGCCCCAGCATTTT.

The chain couples TRBV25-1 to TRBJ2-1; D may match TRBD1 or TRBD2 (5 bases each). Looked up from germline, CDR1 is MGHDK and CDR2 is SYGVNS. V lost 5 bases and J lost 0, with 11 bases in between. The CDR3 sequence is 15 residues long. For the CDR3, the DNA is TGTGCCAGCAGTCCAGGGACGAGCTCCTACAATGAGCAGTTCTTC. It is translated as CASSPGTSSYNEQFF. The entire variable domain, with the rest obtained from reference TRBV25-1 and TRBJ2-1, is as follows: EADIYQTPRYLVIGTGKKITLECSQTMGHDKMYWYQQDPGMELHLIHYSYGVNSTEKGDLSSESTVSRIRTEHFPLTLESARPSHTSQYLCASSPGTSSYNEQFFGPGTRLTVL.

The chain employs TRBV25-1 and TRBJ2-1; 9 bases agree with TRBD2. CDR3 length: 17 amino acids. V was pared by 3 bases and J by 5 bases, with 11 bases of the junction left unmatched. Germline V CDR1 and CDR2: MGHDK, SYGVNS. The CDR3 is CASSEPISRGGNNEQFF. The CDR3 DNA reads as TGTGCCAGCAGTGAGCCCATTTCGCGGGGGGGCAACAATGAGCAGTTCTTC.

This chain links TRBV5-4 with TRBJ2-3; 12 nucleotides line up with TRBD2. Germline values: CDR1 SGHNT, CDR2 YYREEE (reference sequence). The CDR3 sequence is 17 residues long. V lost 1 base and J lost 3; bases outside the gene matches: 6. In nucleotides, the CDR3 is TGTGCCAGCAGCTTGTCTAGCGGGGGGGGGAGGACAGATACGCAGTATTTT. Translation gives CASSLSSGGGRTDTQYF.

V is TRBV7-3 and J is TRBJ1-2, with 9 positions matching TRBD1. Unmatched junction bases numbered 6, after V lost 5 bases and J lost 8 bases. CDR1 and CDR2 (germline): SGHTA, FQGTGA. The CDR3 is 13 amino acids. The DNA for the CDR3 is TGTGCCAGCAGCCTCGGGACAGGGAACGGCTACACCTTC. Amino acid sequence: CASSLGTGNGYTF.

The rearrangement links TRBV12-3 or TRBV12-4 to TRBJ2-1; D ambiguous. The CDR3 is made up of 13 amino acids. Trimming stripped 1 base from V and 6 bases from J, with 7 bases between. CDR3 bases: TGTGCCAGCAGTTTAGGACCGGCCAATGAGCAGTTCTTC. Translation: CASSLGPANEQFF.

The genes are TRBV5-1 and TRBJ2-3; tentative D call: TRBD2 (7 bases). There are 14 residues in the CDR3. The V end was cut by 4 bases, the J end by 6 bases, with 15 bases between. The germline V gene has CDR1 SGHRS and CDR2 YFSETQ. CDR3 sequence reads: CASSGGATSDTQYF. CDR3 nucleotide sequence: TGCGCCAGCAGCGGGGGGGCTACTTCGGATACGCAGTATTTT.

The gene calls are TRBV13 and TRBJ2-3, with D tentatively TRBD1 or TRBD2 (6 bases each). Trimming pared 1 base from V and 2 bases from J, leaving 10 bases between. The CDR3 is 15 amino acids. Germline V gene sequence: CDR1 PRHDT, CDR2 FYEKMQ (reference sequence). Here the CDR3 DNA reads TGTGCCAGCAGCTTAGCGGGGGCCACCACAGATACGCAGTATTTT. It codes for CASSLAGATTDTQYF.

CDR3 residues: CASSLGGAVSEQYF. The CDR3 DNA follows: TGTGCCAGCAGCTTGGGGGGAGCCGTCTCCGAGCAGTACTTC. The chain has TRBV5-4 and TRBJ2-7; D perhaps matches TRBD2 (5 bases). CDR1 is SGHNT, CDR2 YYREEE, per germline (reference sequence). The CDR3 spans 14 residues. Trimming stripped 0 bases from V and 6 bases from J, with 13 bases between.

The genes are TRBV28 and TRBJ1-2; D not resolved. With 5 bases removed from V and 3 bases from J, the gap between germline ends came to 10 bases. Germline values: CDR1 MDHEN, CDR2 SYDVKM. The CDR3 totals 13 residues. CDR3 residues: CASSPDGYYGYTF. The DNA of the CDR3 is TGTGCCAGCAGTCCGGACGGATACTATGGCTACACCTTC.

In its sample, this clone was seen once. J is TRBJ2-7 and V is TRBV5-1; 8 nucleotides agree with TRBD1. Germline-derived CDR1 and CDR2 are SGHRS and YFSETQ. This CDR3 is 17 amino acids long. V was clipped by 5 bases and J by 0 bases; unmatched bases: 13. The CDR3 nucleotides are TGCGCCAGCAGTACCGATCCAGGGGGCCGGTACTCCTACGAGCAGTACTTC. Encoded protein: CASSTDPGGRYSYEQYF.

The genes are TRBV30 and TRBJ1-5, with D tentatively TRBD1 (5 bases). The CDR3 has 13 residues. The V end lost 6 bases, the J end lost 1 base, and 10 bases lay between the germline ends. The germline V gene has CDR1 GTSNPN and CDR2 SVGIG (reference sequence). The CDR3 nucleotides read TGTGCCTGTGGTGGGGCGAGCAATCAGCCCCAGCATTTT. The encoded protein is CACGGASNQPQHF.

The chain is built from TRBV5-4 and TRBJ1-1, with D tentatively TRBD1 (5 bases). The V and J ends lost 0 bases and 1 base respectively, with 10 bases between them. Germline CDR1 and CDR2: SGHNT and YYREEE (reference sequence). There are 15 residues in the CDR3. The CDR3 region has the DNA TGTGCCAGCAGCTTGGTGGGGGATTGGAACACTGAAGCTTTCTTT. It translates to CASSLVGDWNTEAFF.

This sequence joins TRBV2 and TRBJ1-5; possible D gene TRBD1, 6 bases. The CDR3 loop spans 14 amino acids. Trimming took 1 base from V and 6 from J, leaving 10 bases between them. Germline CDR1 and CDR2: SNHLY and FYNNEI. The CDR3 protein is CASSEGQGSQPQHF. CDR3 nucleotides: TGTGCCAGCAGTGAAGGGCAGGGGAGTCAGCCCCAGCATTTT.

The chain combines TRBV27 with TRBJ2-1; 9 bases agree with TRBD2. Germline CDR1 reads MNHEY; CDR2 reads SMNVEV (reference sequence). There are 18 residues in the CDR3. Trimming cost V 2 bases and J 8 bases; bases outside gene matches: 16. CDR3 in amino acids: CASSLINPTGRGGHEQFF. The CDR3 DNA sequence: TGTGCCAGCAGTTTAATAAACCCGACGGGGCGGGGGGGCCATGAGCAGTTCTTC.

The chain has TRBV9 and TRBJ1-2; TRBD1 might be the D (5 bases). V was clipped by 3 bases and J by 4 bases, with 13 bases between them. This CDR3 region has 14 residues. Germline loops: CDR1 SGDLS, CDR2 YYNGEE. CDR3 region: CASSAPRDGYGYTF. For the CDR3, the DNA is TGTGCCAGCAGCGCCCCCCGGGACGGCTATGGCTACACCTTC.

V is TRBV7-9 and J is TRBJ2-1, with no clear D. The V gene's germline CDR1 is SEHNR and CDR2 FQNEAQ (reference sequence). The CDR3 is made up of 12 amino acids. V gave up 6 bases and J gave up 6 bases, with 9 bases separating them. CDR3 sequence (DNA): TGTGCCAGCAGTCGATACGGCAATGAGCAGTTCTTC. Protein product: CASSRYGNEQFF.

The J gene is TRBJ2-6, the V gene TRBV19; D not certain. This CDR3 has 15 residues. V lost 0 bases and J 0 bases, leaving 3 bases between the germline ends. The germline gives CDR1 LNHDA, CDR2 SQIVND (reference sequence). The CDR3 bases are TGTGCCAGTAGTATAGAGCTCTCTGGGGCCAACGTCCTGACTTTC. Translated, it gives CASSIELSGANVLTF.

This chain links TRBV5-5 with TRBJ1-1, with D uncertain. CDR1 and CDR2 from the germline V gene are SGHKS and YYEKEE (reference sequence). V lost 0 bases and J 1 base, leaving 7 bases between the germline ends. The CDR3 consists of 14 residues. The CDR3 nucleotides read TGTGCCAGCAGCTTGGGCAGTGAGAACACTGAAGCTTTCTTT. This sequence encodes CASSLGSENTEAFF.

The chain joins TRBV6-5 to TRBJ1-4; D may be TRBD1 (6 bases). Trimming shortened V by 6 bases and J by 5 bases, and 16 bases separated the two germline ends. The CDR3 extends over 15 amino acids. CDR1 is MNHEY and CDR2 is SVGAGI in the germline V gene. The CDR3 DNA reads TGTGCCAGCAGGCCCTACAGGGAGGACAATGAAAAACTGTTTTTT. It yields the protein CASRPYREDNEKLFF.

The J gene is TRBJ1-2, the V gene TRBV7-8; 7 nucleotides align to TRBD1. Losses at the gene ends were 2 bases for V and 8 bases for J; bases not matched to a gene: 5. Germline loops: CDR1 SGHVS, CDR2 FQNEAQ. This CDR3 region has 13 residues. The CDR3 region is CASSLKGAGGYTF. As DNA, the CDR3 is TGTGCCAGCAGCTTAAAGGGGGCAGGAGGCTACACCTTC.

The V call is TRBV28, the J call TRBJ1-2, with a weak D call TRBD1 (6 bases). V lost 4 bases, J lost 7 bases, and 13 bases lay in between. This CDR3 contains 13 residues. The germline gives CDR1 MDHEN, CDR2 SYDVKM. CDR3 protein: CASSSHRETGYTF. CDR3 bases: TGTGCCAGCAGTTCCCACAGGGAGACTGGCTACACCTTC.

This clone showed up just once. This chain joins TRBV6-2 or TRBV6-3 and TRBJ2-1; the D gene is possibly TRBD1 (6 bases). Trimming took off 2 bases at V and 8 bases at J, with 13 bases between the two ends. Per germline, CDR1 MNHEY and CDR2 SVGEGT. The CDR3 runs 14 residues. The CDR3 loop is CASSYASGVDEQFF. Here the CDR3 DNA reads TGTGCCAGCAGTTACGCTTCAGGGGTGGATGAGCAGTTCTTC.

The CDR3 reads CSVGGQSYEQYF. CDR3 in DNA: TGCAGCGTTGGAGGACAGTCCTACGAGCAGTACTTC. This chain connects TRBV29-1 to TRBJ2-7, with D possibly being TRBD1 (6 bases). CDR3 size: 12 residues. The germline V gene has CDR1 SQVTM and CDR2 ANQGSEA. V lost 4 bases and J lost 1, with 8 bases in between.

The V gene is TRBV9, the J gene TRBJ1-5; tentative D call: TRBD1 (6 bases). Germline V gives CDR1 SGDLS, CDR2 YYNGEE. CDR3 length: 15 amino acids. Trimming pared 4 bases from V and 7 bases from J, leaving 18 bases between. This chain's CDR3 is CASSSRTELGQPQHF. In DNA, the CDR3 is TGTGCCAGCAGCTCCCGGACAGAATTGGGGCAGCCCCAGCATTTT.

This clone came up a few times. The chain is built from TRBV7-3 and TRBJ2-3; D gene ambiguous. Germline V CDR1 and CDR2: SGHTA, FQGTGA. The CDR3 is made up of 15 amino acids. The ends were cut back, 3 bases at V and 6 bases at J, with 16 bases in the middle. The chain's CDR3 is CASSFTIGEGDTQYF. CDR3 nucleotides: TGTGCCAGCAGCTTTACCATAGGAGAAGGTGATACGCAGTATTTT.

The chain joins TRBV3-1 (or the pseudogene TRBV3-2) to TRBJ2-6; D may be TRBD1 (6 bases). Germline V lookup: CDR1 LGHDT, CDR2 YNNKEL (reference sequence). V gave up 5 bases and J gave up 3 bases, with 17 bases separating them. The CDR3 has 17 amino acids. CDR3 residues: CASSAATQGCGANVLTF. The CDR3 bases are TGTGCCAGCAGCGCAGCTACCCAGGGGTGTGGGGCCAACGTCCTGACTTTC.

The chain is built from TRBV5-1 and TRBJ2-3, with no clear D. Germline V gene lookup returns CDR1 SGHRS and CDR2 YFSETQ. The V gene lost 1 base and the J gene lost 1 base, with 13 bases spanning the gap. The CDR3 covers 16 residues. The CDR3 DNA reads as TGCGCCAGCAGCTTGATCTCTCCCGTAGGCACAGATACGCAGTATTTT. Its translation: CASSLISPVGTDTQYF.

The V gene is TRBV4-3, the J gene TRBJ2-7; 8 nucleotides align to TRBD2. The CDR3 sequence is 15 residues long. The germline gives CDR1 LGHNA, CDR2 YSLEER. The V segment lost 4 bases and the J segment 4 bases; nucleotides outside the gene matches: 9. The CDR3 sequence: CASSPFASGGYEQYF. DNA for the CDR3: TGCGCCAGCAGCCCCTTCGCGAGCGGGGGATACGAGCAGTACTTC.

The rearrangement joins TRBV27 to TRBJ2-1; 9 bases are a match to TRBD2. Germline V gene lookup returns CDR1 MNHEY and CDR2 SMNVEV (reference sequence). This CDR3 has 15 amino acids. Unmatched junction bases numbered 6, after V lost 2 bases and J lost 7 bases. The DNA of the CDR3 is TGTGCCAGCAGTTTAGGCGGGGGGGCGGATAATGAGCAGTTCTTC. Protein product: CASSLGGGADNEQFF.

The V and J genes are TRBV4-1 and TRBJ2-7, with D possibly called TRBD1 or TRBD2 (5 bases each). V was cut by 3 bases and J by 2 bases, with 14 bases left in between. Germline V gene data show CDR1 as MGHRA and CDR2 as YSYEKL. The CDR3 extends over 15 amino acids. CDR3 coding DNA: TGCGCCAGCAGCCAGATCCGGGACGCCGCCTACGAGCAGTACTTC. This codes for CASSQIRDAAYEQYF.

The V gene is TRBV6-2 or TRBV6-3, the J gene TRBJ2-7; D unclear. Germline V lookup: CDR1 MNHEY, CDR2 SVGEGT. The CDR3 has 12 residues. V was cut by 2 bases and J by 1 base, with 3 bases left in between. The CDR3 protein is CASSYPSYEQYF. As DNA, the CDR3 is TGTGCCAGCAGTTACCCATCCTACGAGCAGTACTTC.